This TCR beta chain appears in the sequencing data of a study of blood T cell repertoires in COVID-19 (dated by TCRdb to about 2020). For the wider study: Collaborator samples came from the United States, Italy and Spain and covered acute and convalescent phases of COVID-19. Subjects who had been exposed to COVID-19, were actively infected with it, or had recovered from it provided the deeply sampled blood TCRbeta repertoires that made up the dataset. Samples were obtained from the ongoing ImmuneRACE study (first 160 participants) and from over 1,000 subjects provided by 6 global collaborators. The prospective study material was composed of cDNA or gDNA derived from T cells, B-cell-depleted T cells, or PBMCs. Sample metadata almost always included a de-identified subject ID, COVID-19 status, age in years and sex. Where available, HLA class I and class II types were taken from metadata supplied by the sample provider and were not determined by assay-based typing. The repertoires were made available in a free public database intended to serve as a resource for research on the immune response to SARS-CoV-2.

What the research found in general, with its limitations: Clinical and demographic metadata were provided uncurated, with the amount varying by source and participant.

Collaborating institutions collected whole blood in K2EDTA tubes following their own protocols. Collaborator samples were shipped for TCRbeta analysis as frozen whole blood, isolated PBMCs, or DNA extracted from either sample type. The CDR3 sequence holds 15 residues, the cysteine and phenylalanine included. Solely the CDR3 DNA is kept, with 45 bases framed from the first base. Unmatched junction bases come to 11, with V trimmed by 6 bases and J by 3 bases. The CDR1 and CDR2 encoded by the germline V gene are SGHDT and YYEEEE. This clone was recorded once. It lacks a known antigen. No much larger clone exists at a distance of one base, and base qualities are not known. TCRbeta CDR3 regions were amplified from genomic DNA using the immunoSEQ Assay, a bias-controlled multiplex PCR. The original methods were these. The number of nucleated cells in each sample was estimated from the amplification of reference gene primers within the assay. To quantify the absolute abundance of each unique TCRbeta CDR3 rearrangement, sequence reads were collapsed and filtered. Productive Simpson clonality was computed per sample as the square root of Simpson's diversity index over productive rearrangements. This is the immuneACCESS table as TCRdb keeps it, with only in-frame sequences that have V and J called. A part of the clones is gone; compared with another copy, unresolved V genes explain less than half, and the rest is unexplained. V and J calls and clone size are copied from that table; D and trimming were computed from the DNA. Present in this sample are just over 95,000 clones, just under 90% of which were seen just once. The ten largest make up 15% of the sample.

The source is a human donor in a cohort sampled during active COVID-19. Sequencing was done on a sample of peripheral blood. The sequence joins TRBV5-6 to TRBJ2-7; TRBD1 agrees with 8 junctional bases. This receptor carries the CDR3 CASKSSDREFYEQYF. In nucleotides, the sequence is TGTGCCAGCAAGTCTTCGGACAGGGAATTCTACGAGCAGTACTTC.